The entry that follows covers one T cell receptor (beta chain) sequence. Its antigen is unidentified. The data derive from a study of CD8+CD57+ T cells in acquired aplastic anemia. Study summary: DNA from sorted CD4+ and CD8+ cells averaged around 3.5 ug. Where healthy donors were concerned, CD4+ cells averaged approximately 10 million reads. Study-level findings and limits: The same twenty-nine CD8+ CDR3 sequences occurred in patients and in controls. Statistical testing detected no significant gap in CD8+ Simpson's diversity between patients and controls.

Investigators profiled TCR beta VDJ and CDR3 from genomic DNA template. TCRdb ran MiXCR on the reads and lists one entry per CDR3 protein. The sample shows about 400,000 distinct CDR3 sequences, 65% to 80% of them seen only once. Germline loops: CDR1 SGDLS, CDR2 YYNGEE. The length of the CDR3 is 16 residues. V was clipped by 0 bases and J by 4 bases; unmatched bases: 4. The chain employs TRBV9 and TRBJ2-3; 11 bases fit TRBD2. The source material was sorted CD4+, CD8+, or CD8+CD57+ T cells (not recorded which) from PBMCs. The sequence derives from a human donor in good health, serving as a control. CDR3 bases: TGTGCCAGCAGCGTAGCCCTAGCGGGGGGCGCAGATACGCAGTATTTT. It yields the protein CASSVALAGGADTQYF.